Sequencing of this T cell receptor beta chain was carried out in a study of cytomegalovirus exposure and HLA in healthy donors. A multiplex PCR was run with 60 Vbeta primers and 13 Jbeta primers. TCRdb's table, derived via immunoSEQ multiplex PCR, lists solely in-frame clones and lacks some. The sample gives some 110,000 clones, about 79% of which show up once; 5.8% is in the top ten. The CDR3 loop spans 15 amino acids. Germline V CDR1 and CDR2: SGDLS, YYNGEE. Trimming shortened V by 4 bases and J by 3 bases, and 14 bases separated the two germline ends. As to this clone: Its antigen is not known.

General study points: Diagnosis of cytomegalovirus status made by the classifier reportedly showed high specificity and sensitivity.

Sample: PBMCs. The chain has TRBV9 and TRBJ1-5; weak D call: TRBD1 (6 bases). This clonotype was sampled from a man aged 60-69 years in good health and CMV-seropositive. The CDR3: CASSPQDSINQPQHF. CDR3 DNA: TGTGCCAGCAGCCCTCAGGACAGCATCAATCAGCCCCAGCATTTT.